This is a list of T cell receptor beta chains from one sample in a study of blood T cell repertoires in COVID-19. Method: immunoSEQ multiplex PCR; TCRdb's copy keeps in-frame clones and lacks some. The sample holds 90,000 to 150,000 clones, 80% to 90% seen once. The sequenced sample was peripheral blood. These receptors all stem from a human donor in a cohort sampled during active COVID-19. CDR3s include the opening cysteine and the closing phenylalanine or tryptophan. Each record gives: clone size, D gene, J gene, V gene, CDR3 protein, CDR3 DNA. D genes are given only for firm matches. Where a row states a size, it is once, few, many or the class of an expanded clone; other rows omit it.

abundance: .
d_gene: .
j_gene: TRBJ2-5
v_gene: TRBV5-1
CDR3aa: CASSPSSEGTQYF
CDR3nt: TGCGCCAGCAGCCCCTCTTCGGAGGGGACCCAGTACTTC

abundance: .
d_gene: .
j_gene: TRBJ2-1
v_gene: TRBV4-3
CDR3aa: CASSQSWDTSYNEQFF
CDR3nt: TGCGCCAGCAGCCAATCTTGGGACACTTCCTACAATGAGCAGTTCTTC

abundance: .
d_gene: TRBD1
j_gene: TRBJ1-5
v_gene: TRBV11-2
CDR3aa: CASSRDSGDQPQHF
CDR3nt: TGTGCCAGCAGTAGGGACAGCGGTGATCAGCCCCAGCATTTT

abundance: many
d_gene: .
j_gene: TRBJ2-7
v_gene: TRBV20-1
CDR3aa: CSASLREPYEQYF
CDR3nt: TGCAGTGCTAGTCTAAGGGAGCCCTACGAGCAGTACTTC

abundance: .
d_gene: .
j_gene: TRBJ1-5
v_gene: TRBV6-5
CDR3aa: CASSPTGDQPQHF
CDR3nt: TGTGCCAGCAGTCCGACAGGAGATCAGCCCCAGCATTTT

abundance: .
d_gene: TRBD1
j_gene: TRBJ2-7
v_gene: TRBV5-1
CDR3aa: CASSLGDRVGSEQYF
CDR3nt: TGCGCCAGCAGCTTGGGCGACAGGGTTGGGTCCGAGCAGTACTTC

abundance: .
d_gene: TRBD1
j_gene: TRBJ2-7
v_gene: TRBV5-6
CDR3aa: CASSRGQGMSEQYF
CDR3nt: TGTGCCAGCAGCCGGGGACAGGGGATGAGCGAGCAGTACTTC

abundance: .
d_gene: .
j_gene: TRBJ2-7
v_gene: TRBV30
CDR3aa: CAWSALERSYEQYF
CDR3nt: TGTGCCTGGAGTGCCCTCGAGAGGAGCTACGAGCAGTACTTC

abundance: .
d_gene: TRBD2
j_gene: TRBJ2-7
v_gene: TRBV25-1
CDR3aa: CAAVPGLAGKSYEQYF
CDR3nt: TGTGCAGCAGTTCCCGGGCTAGCGGGGAAATCCTACGAGCAGTACTTC

abundance: .
d_gene: TRBD1
j_gene: TRBJ2-1
v_gene: TRBV6-1
CDR3aa: CASSDRDRPNEQFF
CDR3nt: TGTGCCAGCAGTGACCGGGACAGACCCAATGAGCAGTTCTTC

abundance: .
d_gene: .
j_gene: TRBJ1-5
v_gene: TRBV6-6
CDR3aa: CASSPGEGGFQPQHF
CDR3nt: TGTGCCAGCTCCCCGGGAGAGGGGGGGTTTCAGCCCCAGCATTTT

abundance: .
d_gene: TRBD1
j_gene: TRBJ1-1
v_gene: TRBV4-3
CDR3aa: CASSQSDRSATEAFF
CDR3nt: TGCGCCAGCAGCCAGTCGGACAGGAGCGCCACTGAAGCTTTCTTT

abundance: .
d_gene: TRBD2
j_gene: TRBJ2-7
v_gene: TRBV4-1
CDR3aa: CASSQTAGVASYEQYF
CDR3nt: TGCGCCAGCAGCCAAACCGCGGGGGTCGCCTCCTACGAGCAGTACTTC

abundance: .
d_gene: .
j_gene: TRBJ1-2
v_gene: TRBV25-1
CDR3aa: CASSERFGGYTF
CDR3nt: TGTGCCAGCAGCGAGAGGTTTGGTGGCTACACCTTC

abundance: .
d_gene: .
j_gene: TRBJ1-2
v_gene: TRBV6-5
CDR3aa: CASRTGPYGYTF
CDR3nt: TGTGCCAGCAGAACAGGGCCCTATGGCTACACCTTC

abundance: .
d_gene: TRBD1
j_gene: TRBJ2-7
v_gene: TRBV6-5
CDR3aa: CASRGQGRGYEQYF
CDR3nt: TGTGCCAGCAGGGGACAGGGAAGGGGCTACGAGCAGTACTTC

abundance: .
d_gene: .
j_gene: TRBJ1-2
v_gene: TRBV4-1
CDR3aa: CASSQDRGLNYGYTF
CDR3nt: TGCGCCAGCAGCCAAGACAGGGGCCTTAACTATGGCTACACCTTC

abundance: .
d_gene: .
j_gene: TRBJ2-2
v_gene: TRBV1
CDR3aa: CTSRNKGLAGGPFTGELFF
CDR3nt: TGCACCAGCCGTAACAAGGGACTAGCGGGGGGGCCGTTCACCGGGGAGCTGTTTTTT

abundance: .
d_gene: .
j_gene: TRBJ2-3
v_gene: TRBV18
CDR3aa: CASSLGTLRDTQYF
CDR3nt: TGTGCCAGCTCACTTGGGACTCTCCGAGATACGCAGTATTTT

abundance: .
d_gene: .
j_gene: TRBJ1-2
v_gene: TRBV5-6
CDR3aa: CASSYGDTIGGTIGGYTF
CDR3nt: TGTGCCAGCAGCTACGGCGACACTATAGGGGGTACCATCGGTGGCTACACCTTC

abundance: .
d_gene: .
j_gene: TRBJ2-5
v_gene: TRBV4-3
CDR3aa: CASSQEGTAHQETQYF
CDR3nt: TGCGCCAGCAGCCAAGAGGGGACTGCCCACCAAGAGACCCAGTACTTC

abundance: .
d_gene: .
j_gene: TRBJ1-4
v_gene: TRBV9
CDR3aa: CASSATGRGGDEKLFF
CDR3nt: TGTGCCAGCAGCGCCACAGGGCGAGGCGGAGACGAAAAACTGTTTTTT

abundance: .
d_gene: TRBD1
j_gene: TRBJ2-7
v_gene: TRBV11-2
CDR3aa: CASSARQGSLSYEQYF
CDR3nt: TGTGCCAGCAGCGCCAGACAGGGGAGTCTGTCCTACGAGCAGTACTTC

abundance: .
d_gene: .
j_gene: TRBJ1-1
v_gene: TRBV10-3
CDR3aa: CAIGGPREAFF
CDR3nt: TGTGCCATCGGCGGCCCGCGGGAAGCTTTCTTT

abundance: .
d_gene: .
j_gene: TRBJ1-1
v_gene: TRBV30
CDR3aa: CAWSVLDRSEAFF
CDR3nt: TGTGCCTGGAGTGTACTTGACAGGAGTGAAGCTTTCTTT

abundance: .
d_gene: TRBD2
j_gene: TRBJ2-1
v_gene: TRBV25-1
CDR3aa: CASRLASGSSYNEQFF
CDR3nt: TGTGCCAGCAGACTGGCTAGCGGGAGCTCCTACAATGAGCAGTTCTTC

abundance: .
d_gene: .
j_gene: TRBJ2-5
v_gene: TRBV3-1/TRBV3-2
CDR3aa: CASSQDAGPRRTQYF
CDR3nt: TGTGCCAGCAGCCAAGATGCGGGACCCAGGCGGACCCAGTACTTC

abundance: .
d_gene: TRBD1
j_gene: TRBJ2-1
v_gene: TRBV24-1
CDR3aa: CATHPGQGYGNEQFF
CDR3nt: TGTGCCACCCACCCCGGACAGGGGTATGGGAATGAGCAGTTCTTC

abundance: .
d_gene: TRBD1
j_gene: TRBJ1-2
v_gene: TRBV28
CDR3aa: CASSTGGRSYGYTF
CDR3nt: TGTGCCAGCAGCACAGGGGGTCGTAGCTATGGCTACACCTTC

abundance: .
d_gene: TRBD2
j_gene: TRBJ2-3
v_gene: TRBV29-1
CDR3aa: CSAPAGSTDTQYF
CDR3nt: TGCAGCGCCCCAGCGGGGAGCACAGATACGCAGTATTTT

abundance: few
d_gene: TRBD1
j_gene: TRBJ2-7
v_gene: TRBV7-9
CDR3aa: CASSPWIRQGNEQYF
CDR3nt: TGTGCCAGCAGTCCCTGGATCAGACAGGGTAACGAGCAGTACTTC

abundance: .
d_gene: TRBD1
j_gene: TRBJ2-4
v_gene: TRBV7-6
CDR3aa: CASSLSGTGGAKNIQYF
CDR3nt: TGTGCCAGCAGCTTATCCGGGACAGGGGGAGCCAAAAACATTCAGTACTTC

abundance: .
d_gene: .
j_gene: TRBJ2-7
v_gene: TRBV4-1
CDR3aa: CASSPSTGRGDYEQYF
CDR3nt: TGCGCCAGCAGCCCTTCGACAGGTCGAGGAGATTACGAGCAGTACTTC